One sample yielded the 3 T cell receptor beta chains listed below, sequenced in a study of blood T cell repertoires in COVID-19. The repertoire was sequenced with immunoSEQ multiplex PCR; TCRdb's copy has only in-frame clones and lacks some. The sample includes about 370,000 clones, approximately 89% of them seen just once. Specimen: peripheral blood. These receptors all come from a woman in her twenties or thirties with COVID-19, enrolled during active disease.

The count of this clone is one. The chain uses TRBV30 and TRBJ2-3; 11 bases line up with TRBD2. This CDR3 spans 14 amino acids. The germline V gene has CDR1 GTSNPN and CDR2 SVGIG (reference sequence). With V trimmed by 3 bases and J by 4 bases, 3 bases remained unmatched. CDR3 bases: TGTGCCTGGAGGACTAGCGGGAATGCAGATACGCAGTATTTT. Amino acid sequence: CAWRTSGNADTQYF.

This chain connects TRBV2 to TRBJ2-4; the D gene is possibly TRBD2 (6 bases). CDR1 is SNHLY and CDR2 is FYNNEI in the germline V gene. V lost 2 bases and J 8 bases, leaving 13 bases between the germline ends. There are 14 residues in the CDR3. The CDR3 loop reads CASSELAGTDIQYF. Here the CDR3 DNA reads TGTGCCAGCAGTGAATTGGCGGGAACGGACATTCAGTACTTC.

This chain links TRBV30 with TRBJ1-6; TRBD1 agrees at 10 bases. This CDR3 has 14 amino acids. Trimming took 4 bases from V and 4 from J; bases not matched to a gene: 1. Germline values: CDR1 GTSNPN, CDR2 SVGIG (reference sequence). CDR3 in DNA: TGTGCCTGGACGGGACAGGGGTATAATTCACCCCTCCACTTT. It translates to CAWTGQGYNSPLHF.